This entry features one TCR beta chain sequence. Participants were aged about 18 to 100 years from approximately 23 US areas. In assigning cohorts, the study relied on participant-reported clinical history. The protocol was immunoSEQ multiplex PCR, while the TCRdb copy is restricted to in-frame clones and leaves out a portion. The table has about 360,000 clones, over 75% seen once. This sample is drawn from a study of blood T cell repertoires in COVID-19. Overall study: Sources were T cells, B-cell-depleted T cells, or PBMCs; the material itself was cDNA or gDNA.

Germline V lookup: CDR1 MNHEY, CDR2 SMNVEV (reference sequence). This CDR3 contains 18 residues. Trimming took 1 base from V and 0 from J, leaving 19 bases between them. The sequence was obtained from a man aged 30 to 45 who had recovered from COVID-19. The chain uses TRBV27 and TRBJ2-7, with D possibly TRBD2 on 6 matching bases. The sequencing input was PBMCs or T cells enriched from blood (not recorded which). CDR3 sequence: CASSLFPWTGESSYEQYF. As DNA, the CDR3 is TGTGCCAGCAGTTTATTCCCTTGGACGGGGGAGAGCTCCTACGAGCAGTACTTC.